A single sample gave rise to the 27 T cell receptor beta chains below, sequenced in a study of T cell responses to AZD1222 COVID-19 vaccine. Measured with immunoSEQ multiplex PCR; TCRdb has only the in-frame clones, and not every one. This table holds about 110,000 clones, roughly 82% found once. Here the sequenced sample was peripheral blood, taken on day 0 of AZD1222 vaccination. The source is an adult in good health.

By frequency in the sample, this clone is medium-sized. The genes are TRBV4-1 and TRBJ1-6; 9 bases fit TRBD1. The CDR3 runs 15 residues. Germline lookup yields CDR1 MGHRA and CDR2 YSYEKL. V trimming: 4 bases; J trimming: 7 bases; junction bases outside the gene matches: 5. CDR3 protein: CASSLWTGVNSPLHF. DNA for the CDR3: TGCGCCAGCAGCCTCTGGACAGGGGTAAATTCACCCCTCCACTTT.

This clone was counted once. This sequence joins TRBV15 and TRBJ1-1; TRBD1 aligns across 7 bases. CDR3 length equals 16 residues. Germline lookup yields CDR1 LNHNV and CDR2 YYDKDF (reference sequence). Losses at the gene ends were 3 bases for V and 0 bases for J; bases not matched to a gene: 7. The DNA for the CDR3 is TGTGCCACCAGCAGTCCAGGGGGTGAAATGAACACTGAAGCTTTCTTT. It is translated as CATSSPGGEMNTEAFF. Supplemented by reference TRBV15 and TRBJ1-1, the full variable domain reads DAMVIQNPRYQVTQFGKPVTLSCSQTLNHNVMYWYQQKSSQAPKLLFHYYDKDFNNEADTPDNFQSRRPNTSFCFLDIRSPGLGDTAMYLCATSSPGGEMNTEAFFGQGTRLTVV.

Remarks on this clone: The germline gene is not matched at one end of the junction; a read error may be the cause. This chain links TRBV3-1 (or the pseudogene TRBV3-2) with TRBJ1-6; 7 positions agree with TRBD1. The CDR3 totals 15 residues. The V gene's germline CDR1 is LGHDT and CDR2 YNNKEL (reference sequence). CDR3 protein: CASRQGGMGNSPLHF. The DNA for the CDR3 is TGTGCCAGCAGGCAAGGGGGCATGGGTAATTCACCCCTCCACTTT.

The chain combines TRBV4-1 with TRBJ2-2, with a weak D call TRBD2 (6 bases). Germline lookup yields CDR1 MGHRA and CDR2 YSYEKL. The CDR3 contains 16 residues. V lost 4 bases, J lost 5 bases, and 17 bases lay in between. CDR3 sequence: CASSPGRGLRTGELFF. For the CDR3, the DNA is TGCGCCAGCAGCCCCGGCCGGGGGTTACGGACCGGGGAGCTGTTTTTT.

The J gene is TRBJ1-5, the V gene TRBV6-4, with TRBD1 as a possible D gene (5 bases). CDR1 is MRHNA, CDR2 SNTAGT, per germline. V lost 2 bases and J 0 bases, leaving 11 bases between the germline ends. The CDR3 covers 16 residues. CDR3 region: CASSDPGTSSNQPQHF. Here the CDR3 DNA reads TGTGCCAGCAGTGACCCTGGGACCAGTAGCAATCAGCCCCAGCATTTT.

This sequence joins TRBV5-1 and TRBJ1-1; 9 nucleotides align to TRBD1. The germline gives CDR1 SGHRS, CDR2 YFSETQ. Trimming cost V 6 bases and J 4 bases; bases outside gene matches: 7. The CDR3 sequence is 14 residues long. DNA for the CDR3: TGCGCCAGCAAGGGACAGGGCGGGAGCACTGAAGCTTTCTTT. Protein product: CASKGQGGSTEAFF.

This chain links TRBV7-2 with TRBJ1-2; no clear D. The V end was cut by 2 bases, the J end by 8 bases, with 9 bases between. The CDR3 sequence is 12 residues long. The germline CDR1 and CDR2 sequences are SGHTA and FQGNSA. CDR3 DNA sequence: TGTGCCAGCAGCTTACGGGGATACGGCTACACCTTC. As protein: CASSLRGYGYTF.

The genes are TRBV29-1 and TRBJ2-3; no firm D call. CDR1 is SQVTM, CDR2 ANQGSEA, per germline. The ends were cut back, 1 base at V and 0 bases at J, with 14 bases in the middle. This CDR3 has 16 amino acids. The CDR3 reads CSVEGQEDSSTDTQYF. In DNA, the CDR3 is TGCAGCGTTGAAGGCCAAGAAGACTCTAGCACAGATACGCAGTATTTT.

The chain carries TRBV6-2 or TRBV6-3 and TRBJ1-5; D is unresolved. The CDR3 spans 14 residues. Trimming shortened V by 2 bases and J by 6 bases, and 11 bases separated the two germline ends. Germline CDR1 and CDR2: MNHEY and SVGEGT. The CDR3 sequence is CASSYGGLSQPQHF. The CDR3 DNA reads as TGTGCCAGCAGTTACGGAGGGTTGTCTCAGCCCCAGCATTTT.

This rearrangement joins TRBV4-3 to TRBJ1-4, with a weak D call TRBD1 (6 bases). There are 16 residues in the CDR3. Germline lookup yields CDR1 LGHNA and CDR2 YSLEER. Trimming stripped 1 base from V and 7 bases from J, with 16 bases between. CDR3 region: CASSQVPGGAGEKLFF. The CDR3 DNA reads TGCGCCAGCAGCCAAGTTCCGGGGGGCGCAGGTGAAAAACTGTTTTTT.

The chain couples TRBV6-5 to TRBJ1-2, with D possibly matching TRBD1 (5 bases). V shed 7 bases and J shed 4 bases, with 16 bases lying between them. Per germline, CDR1 MNHEY and CDR2 SVGAGI. This CDR3 is 14 amino acids long. CDR3 protein: CASTSGQGRYGYTF. The CDR3, as DNA: TGTGCCAGCACCTCGGGGCAGGGACGCTATGGCTACACCTTC.

The chain combines TRBV5-4 with TRBJ1-5; no clear D gene. V was cut by 3 bases and J by 10 bases, with 11 bases left in between. This CDR3 region has 12 residues. CDR1 is SGHNT, CDR2 YYREEE, per germline (reference sequence). The CDR3 DNA reads as TGTGCCAGCAGCTGGGAAGGATCACCCCAGCATTTT. Translated, it gives CASSWEGSPQHF.

The CDR3 here is CASGLLVSGQQFF. CDR3 nucleotide sequence: TGTGCTAGTGGTTTGCTCGTATCGGGACAACAGTTCTTC. The chain carries TRBV12-5 and TRBJ2-1; TRBD1 is a possible D gene (6 bases). This CDR3 contains 13 residues. Trimming stripped 2 bases from V and 13 bases from J, with 15 bases between. CDR1 and CDR2 (germline): LGHNT, FRNRAP.

This rearrangement joins TRBV27 to TRBJ2-2, with 7 positions matching TRBD1. Germline trimming cut 7 bases from V and 7 bases from J; bases unmatched to any gene: 15. CDR3 length: 16 residues. Germline values: CDR1 MNHEY, CDR2 SMNVEV (reference sequence). The CDR3 spells CASKLLPGAGGGELFF. The CDR3 DNA sequence: TGTGCCAGCAAATTATTACCCGGGGCAGGGGGCGGGGAGCTGTTTTTT.

This clone showed up just a few times. The chain has TRBV11-2 and TRBJ2-3; the D gene is possibly TRBD2 (6 bases). The CDR3 runs 15 residues. Trimming removed 6 bases from V and 5 bases from J, with 18 bases in between. The germline gives CDR1 SGHAT, CDR2 FQNNGV. CDR3 residues: CASSYRPSGEDTQYF. DNA for the CDR3: TGTGCCAGCAGTTATAGACCCTCGGGGGAAGATACGCAGTATTTT.

V is TRBV9 and J is TRBJ2-1; TRBD2 is a possible D gene (5 bases). The CDR3 has 11 residues. Per germline, CDR1 SGDLS and CDR2 YYNGEE. V was trimmed by 4 bases and J by 8 bases, leaving 7 bases between them. The CDR3 nucleotides read TGTGCCAGCAGCCTAGCCCATGAGCAGTTCTTC. This encodes CASSLAHEQFF. Combining the CDR3 with reference TRBV9 and TRBJ2-1 gives the whole variable domain DSGVTQTPKHLITATGQRVTLRCSPRSGDLSVYWYQQSLDQGLQFLIQYYNGEERAKGNILERFSAQQFPDLHSELNLSSLELGDSALYFCASSLAHEQFFGPGTRLTVL.

The chain couples TRBV4-1 to TRBJ1-2; D perhaps matches TRBD1 (5 bases). The CDR3 extends over 14 amino acids. The V gene lost 0 bases and the J gene lost 5 bases, with 10 bases spanning the gap. Germline V gene sequence: CDR1 MGHRA, CDR2 YSYEKL. Here the CDR3 reads CASSQERRAYGYTF. The CDR3 nucleotides read TGCGCCAGCAGCCAAGAACGCAGGGCGTATGGCTACACCTTC.

CDR3 bases: TGTGCCAGCTCACCCTCCCGCATACCTTTAGGAAACACCATATATTTT. Translated, it gives CASSPSRIPLGNTIYF. The chain joins TRBV18 to TRBJ1-3; no clear D gene. V lost 3 bases and J lost 4, with 16 bases in between. Per germline, CDR1 KGHSH and CDR2 LQKENI. CDR3 length equals 16 residues.

The table lists this clone with a few counts. The chain recombines TRBV15 with TRBJ2-3; 9 nucleotides match TRBD2. J lost 3 bases, V lost 3 bases, and 4 bases had no gene match. The germline V gene encodes CDR1 LNHNV and CDR2 YYDKDF (reference sequence). The CDR3 is 15 amino acids. CDR3 nucleotide sequence: TGTGCCACCAGCAGGGGGACTAGCAATACAGATACGCAGTATTTT. Translating gives CATSRGTSNTDTQYF.

The rearrangement links TRBV21-1 to TRBJ1-1; whether TRBD1, the table's D call, matches the DNA was not checked. TRBV21-1 is shown as a pseudogene. The CDR3 is 15 amino acids. The CDR3 coding sequence is TGTGCCAGCAGCAAAAGGGGGCAGGCGGGGACTGAAGCTTTCTTT. It encodes CASSKRGQAGTEAFF.

The chain couples TRBV10-3 to TRBJ1-1; 7 positions match TRBD1. Germline-derived CDR1 and CDR2 are ENHRY and SYGVKD. V dropped 4 bases and J dropped 0; count of bases not matched to a gene: 5. The CDR3 is 15 amino acids. The DNA for the CDR3 is TGTGCCATCAGTGGGGGTGACAGGGTGAACACTGAAGCTTTCTTT. Its protein is CAISGGDRVNTEAFF.

This chain uses TRBV27 with TRBJ1-2; D unclear. V gave up 4 bases and J gave up 0 bases, with 9 bases separating them. Germline CDR1 reads MNHEY; CDR2 reads SMNVEV (reference sequence). This CDR3 is 14 amino acids long. CDR3 nucleotide sequence: TGTGCCAGCAGTTCTACGGGAGCTAACTATGGCTACACCTTC. Translation gives CASSSTGANYGYTF.

The rearrangement joins TRBV14 to TRBJ1-2, with 10 bases that match TRBD1. The trim removed 4 bases at V and 4 bases at J, leaving 6 bases unmatched. Germline loops: CDR1 SGHDN, CDR2 FVKESK. This CDR3 spans 15 amino acids. The CDR3 nucleotides are TGTGCCAGCAGCCGCCGGGACAGGGGCGTCTATGGCTACACCTTC. The encoded protein is CASSRRDRGVYGYTF.

The chain combines TRBV5-8 with TRBJ1-1; the D is unclear. V was clipped by 1 base and J by 1 base, with 2 bases between them. Germline values: CDR1 SGHTS, CDR2 YDEGEE. CDR3 length: 12 residues. This CDR3 is CASSLKNTEAFF. The CDR3 nucleotides read TGTGCCAGCAGCTTGAAGAACACTGAAGCTTTCTTT. Together with reference TRBV5-8 and TRBJ1-1, the CDR3 gives the full variable domain: EAGVTQSPTHLIKTRGQQATLRCSPISGHTSVYWYQQALGLGLQFLLWYDEGEERNRGNFPPRFSGRQFPNYSSELNVNALELEDSALYLCASSLKNTEAFFGQGTRLTVV.

The chain links TRBV5-1 to TRBJ1-4; D might be TRBD1 (5 bases). The CDR3 runs to 18 residues. Germline-derived CDR1 and CDR2 are SGHRS and YFSETQ. With 0 bases removed from V and 2 bases from J, the gap between germline ends came to 17 bases. Here the CDR3 reads CASSLEGPFSATNEKLFF. CDR3 bases: TGCGCCAGCAGCTTGGAGGGACCGTTTTCAGCGACTAATGAAAAACTGTTTTTT.

The CDR3 protein is CASRPTGSYNEQFF. The CDR3 DNA follows: TGTGCCAGCAGACCGACAGGGTCCTACAATGAGCAGTTCTTC. The chain carries TRBV6-5 and TRBJ2-1; 7 nucleotides match TRBD1. V shed 6 bases and J 1 base; nucleotides not matched to a gene: 3. CDR1 is MNHEY, CDR2 SVGAGI, per germline. The CDR3 loop spans 14 amino acids.

The genes are TRBV6-2 or TRBV6-3 and TRBJ2-1; 8 bases are a match to TRBD2. Unmatched junction bases numbered 7, after V lost 2 bases and J lost 10 bases. The CDR3 consists of 14 residues. CDR1 is MNHEY, CDR2 SVGEGT, per germline. The CDR3 DNA is TGTGCCAGCAGTTACCCCCCGCGGGAGGTAGAGCAGTTCTTC. This gives the protein CASSYPPREVEQFF.